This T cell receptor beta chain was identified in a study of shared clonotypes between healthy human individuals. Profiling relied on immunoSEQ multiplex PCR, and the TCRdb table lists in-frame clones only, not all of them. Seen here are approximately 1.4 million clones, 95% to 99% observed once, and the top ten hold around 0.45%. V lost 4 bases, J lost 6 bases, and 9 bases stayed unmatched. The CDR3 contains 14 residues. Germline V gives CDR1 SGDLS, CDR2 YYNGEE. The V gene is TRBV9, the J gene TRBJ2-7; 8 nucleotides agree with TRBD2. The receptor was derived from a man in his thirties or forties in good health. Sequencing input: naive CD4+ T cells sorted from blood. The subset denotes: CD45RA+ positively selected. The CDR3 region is CASSSSGLGGEQYF. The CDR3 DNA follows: TGTGCCAGCAGCTCCTCGGGACTAGGAGGCGAGCAGTACTTC.